The following is a T cell receptor (beta chain) sequence with its context. Its antigen remains unidentified. TCRdb keeps only in-frame clones here, not all; method: immunoSEQ multiplex PCR. The sample lists just under 20,000 clones, approximately 81% occurring once. These data come from a study of untreated major depressive disorder. Study-wide results and limits: Compared with controls, depressed patients showed more TRBV05-01 (Vbeta 5.1) usage in CD4+ T cells. Differences in TRBV25-01 and TRBV02-01 usage did not reach significance. Private clones made up every subject's top five TRBV05-01 clones.

Per germline, CDR1 SGHTA and CDR2 FQGNSA. The CDR3 runs to 13 residues. Trimming stripped 0 bases from V and 2 bases from J, with 5 bases between. The sequenced sample was CD4+ T cells from PBMCs. This TCR came from a woman aged 30 to 39 in good health. The chain uses TRBV7-2 and TRBJ2-7; D is unclear. CDR3 DNA: TGTGCCAGCAGCTTAGCAACCCCCTACGAGCAGTACTTC. It encodes CASSLATPYEQYF.